One and the same sample provided the 7 T cell receptor beta chains below, sequenced in a study of CD8 T cells in ankylosing spondylitis. TCRdb called the 5' RACE reads again in MiXCR, with one record for every CDR3 protein. There are nearly 350,000 distinct CDR3 sequences in the sample; under 15% occur only once, and about 1.1% lies in the top ten. Sequencing was carried out using blood, either unsorted or a sorted T cell fraction (not recorded which). The source is a male donor with ankylosing spondylitis or in good health (not recorded which).

This clonotype was counted only a few times. CDR3 region: CASSLQGASEQFF. The CDR3 nucleotides are TGCGCCAGCAGCTTACAGGGGGCTAGTGAGCAGTTCTTC. J is TRBJ2-1 and V is TRBV5-1; 9 bases are shared with TRBD1. Germline V gene data show CDR1 as SGHRS and CDR2 as YFSETQ. The CDR3 covers 13 residues. V lost 2 bases to trimming and J lost 9 bases; unmatched junction nucleotides: 3.

V is TRBV6-2 or TRBV6-3 and J is TRBJ1-1; D remains ambiguous. Trimming took 3 bases from V and 5 from J, leaving 16 bases between them. The CDR3 consists of 15 residues. Germline CDR1 is MNHEY and CDR2 is SVGEGT. CDR3 amino acids: CASSYGSGVGTEAFF. In nucleotides, the CDR3 is TGTGCCAGCAGTTATGGTTCGGGCGTGGGGACTGAAGCTTTCTTT.

This clonotype has at least ten counts. The rearrangement links TRBV3-1 to TRBJ2-7; D remains unclear. The V end lost 6 bases, the J end lost 3 bases, and 12 bases lay between the germline ends. Germline values: CDR1 LGHDT, CDR2 YNNKEL (reference sequence). This CDR3 comprises 13 residues. The CDR3 spells CASSPGFLYEQYF. In nucleotides, the CDR3 is TGTGCCAGCAGTCCCGGATTCCTCTACGAGCAGTACTTC.

V gene TRBV5-4 combines with J gene TRBJ2-7; the D is unclear. Trimming took off 4 bases at V and 5 bases at J, with 13 bases between the two ends. This CDR3 comprises 13 residues. The V gene's germline CDR1 is SGHNT and CDR2 YYREEE (reference sequence). CDR3 nucleotides: TGTGCCAGCAGCGGCCGGGCCCGGAACGAGCAGTACTTC. This sequence encodes CASSGRARNEQYF.

The rearrangement joins TRBV2 to TRBJ1-1; D gene uncertain. The V end lost 1 base, the J end lost 0 bases, and 6 bases lay between the germline ends. CDR3 size: 14 residues. Germline CDR1 reads SNHLY; CDR2 reads FYNNEI. CDR3 nucleotides: TGTGCCAGCAGTGAAGTACGGGTGAACACTGAAGCTTTCTTT. This gives the protein CASSEVRVNTEAFF. The variable domain in full, completed from reference TRBV2 and TRBJ1-1, reads EPEVTQTPSHQVTQMGQEVILRCVPISNHLYFYWYRQILGQKVEFLVSFYNNEISEKSEIFDDQFSVERPDGSNFTLKIRSTKLEDSAMYFCASSEVRVNTEAFFGQGTRLTVV.

This rearrangement joins TRBV30 to TRBJ2-1; D is possibly TRBD1 (6 bases). With 0 bases removed from V and 16 bases from J, the gap between germline ends came to 13 bases. CDR3 length: 11 amino acids. Germline CDR1 is GTSNPN and CDR2 is SVGIG (reference sequence). CDR3 in amino acids: CAWSVGGPRFF. CDR3 DNA sequence: TGTGCCTGGAGTGTAGGGGGACCGCGCTTCTTC.

For the CDR3, the DNA is TGCGCCAGCAGCTTAGGAGGGGGCTTCACTAGGAGCGCTGAAGCTTTCTTT. Translating it yields CASSLGGGFTRSAEAFF. The chain combines TRBV5-1 with TRBJ1-1; TRBD1 matches at 7 bases. The CDR3 extends over 17 amino acids. Germline CDR1 SGHRS, CDR2 YFSETQ. Germline trimming cut 2 bases from V and 6 bases from J; bases unmatched to any gene: 16.